This T cell receptor beta chain was obtained from a study of blood T cell repertoires in COVID-19 (dated by TCRdb to 2018 to 2020). In the study overall: Collaborator samples came from the United States, Italy and Spain and covered acute and convalescent phases of COVID-19. The material from the prospective study consisted of cDNA or gDNA derived from T cells, B-cell-depleted T cells, or PBMCs. The dataset comprised deeply sampled blood TCRbeta repertoires from subjects exposed to, actively infected with, or recovered from COVID-19. The repertoires were made available in a free public database intended to serve as a resource for research on the immune response to SARS-CoV-2. The samples were drawn from two sources: the first 160 participants of the ongoing ImmuneRACE study, and 1,000 to 1,500 subjects contributed by 6 global collaborators. Sample metadata almost always included a de-identified subject ID, COVID-19 status, age in years and sex. HLA class I and class II types, where available, came from metadata supplied by the sample provider rather than from assay-based typing.

Collaborating institutions collected whole blood in K2EDTA tubes following their own protocols. For TCRbeta analysis, collaborators shipped samples as frozen whole blood, isolated PBMCs, or DNA extracted from either of those sample types. This clone has only one observation. Its antigen has not been determined. Qualities for individual bases were not recorded, and no much larger clone is one base off. TCRbeta CDR3 regions were amplified from genomic DNA by means of the immunoSEQ Assay, a bias-controlled multiplex PCR. Per the authors' processing: Within the assay, amplification of reference gene primers was used to estimate how many nucleated cells each sample contained. To quantify the absolute abundance of each unique TCRbeta CDR3 rearrangement, sequence reads were collapsed and filtered. For each sample, productive Simpson clonality was calculated as the square root of Simpson's diversity index across productive rearrangements. Not all clones reach the TCRdb copy of this immuneACCESS table, which keeps in-frame sequences only. Checked studies attribute under half of the gap to unresolved V genes and leave the rest unexplained. V and J calls and clone size follow that table, whereas D and trimming were derived from the DNA. The sample records 25,000 to 35,000 clones, 65% to 90% of which are singletons. The ten largest clones take up 25% of the sample.

Per the germline V gene, SGHDT is the CDR1 and YYEEEE is the CDR2. For this chain, trimming is 3 bases at the V end and 14 bases at the J end, and the number of junction bases without a gene match is 10. Its CDR3 holds 13 amino acids, cysteine through phenylalanine. Solely the CDR3 DNA is kept, with 39 bases framed from the first base. General study outcomes and caveats: Clinical and demographic metadata were provided uncurated, with the amount varying by source and participant.

Material: peripheral blood. The receptor chain draws on TRBV5-6 and TRBJ2-1; 8 bases in between match TRBD1. The TCR was taken from a man between 65 and 80 years old with active COVID-19. Here the CDR3 is given as CASSSPPGGSEFF. The DNA is TGTGCCAGCAGCTCGCCCCCAGGGGGCTCGGAGTTCTTC. The CDR3, completed at both ends by the reference TRBV5-6 and TRBJ2-1 genes, gives the full variable domain DAGVTQSPTHLIKTRGQQVTLRCSPKSGHDTVSWYQQALGQGPQFIFQYYEEEERQRGNFPDRFSGHQFPNYSSELNVNALLLGDSALYLCASSSPPGGSEFFGPGTRLTVL.